This entry describes one T cell receptor beta chain. What it binds is not known. Assay used: immunoSEQ multiplex PCR; TCRdb lists only in-frame clones, some missing. The data contain roughly 140,000 clones, about 81% of them singletons. This sample was taken from a study of PD-1 blockade in classical Hodgkin lymphoma. Study-level findings and limits: Reports indicated that newly diagnosed patients had lower baseline TCR diversity than healthy donors did. TCR diversity rose significantly by C4D1 in CD4+ but not CD8+ cells. Whoever responded completely had baseline diversity much like that seen in newly diagnosed patients.

Each and every patient relapsed after autologous stem cell transplantation, and patients got differing brentuximab vedotin exposure. This CDR3 has 16 amino acids. Germline CDR1 SGHVS, CDR2 FNYEAQ. V shed 3 bases and J shed 0 bases, with 12 bases lying between them. This receptor was identified in a human donor with classical Hodgkin lymphoma. The rearrangement uses TRBV7-6 and TRBJ2-1, with D possibly matching TRBD2 (5 bases). Specimen: peripheral blood mononuclear cells (PBMCs), collected before the second cycle of nivolumab. The CDR3: CASSLTGSRSYNEQFF. The CDR3 DNA reads TGTGCCAGCAGCTTGACGGGGAGTCGCTCCTACAATGAGCAGTTCTTC. The full variable domain, with the rest looked up from reference TRBV7-6 and TRBJ2-1, is GAGVSQSPRYKVTKRGQDVALRCDPISGHVSLYWYRQALGQGPEFLTYFNYEAQQDKSGLPNDRFSAERPEGSISTLTIQRTEQRDSAMYRCASSLTGSRSYNEQFFGPGTRLTVL.